This T cell receptor beta chain stems from a study of HIV-infected children after antiretroviral therapy interruption. Across the whole study: Interruption-arm sampling covered weeks 0, 12, interruption end (24 or 48), and about 3 years post-study.

Germline lookup yields CDR1 MNHNS and CDR2 SASEGT. The germline V and J ends were trimmed by 2 bases and 6 bases, with 16 bases remaining between them. The CDR3 has 16 residues. The TCR library was built from RNA with a 3' RACE protocol and unique molecular identifiers. TCRdb re-called the 3' RACE reads with MiXCR, one entry per CDR3 protein. The data contain approximately 15,000 distinct CDR3 sequences, 3.4% of them seen just once; the ten biggest clones take up around 31%. Treatment here: PENTA 11 planned treatment interruption arm or continuous ART arm. This sequence was found in a pool of human donors with HIV. The sample was CD45RO+ CD8+ T cells from PBMCs, pooled from several time points, taken from a donor given antiretroviral therapy, either interrupted or continuous. Subset in this sample: memory CD8+ CD45RO+ CD45RA- T cells. The V call is TRBV6-1, the J call TRBJ1-4; D might be TRBD1 (6 bases). The CDR3 DNA reads as TGTGCCAGCAGTGAACCGAGGACAGTGTGGGATGAAAAACTGTTTTTT. This codes for CASSEPRTVWDEKLFF.